Sequencing of this T cell receptor (beta chain) was carried out in a study of cytomegalovirus exposure and HLA in healthy donors. Study observations and caveats: The majority of CMV-associated TCR beta chains were reported as apparently HLA-restricted in a later analysis. Cytomegalovirus-associated TCR beta chains were listed, numbering 150 to 200. For cytomegalovirus status, the classifier reportedly gave diagnoses with high specificity and sensitivity.

PCR employed 60 Vbeta and 13 Jbeta primers. The repertoire was sequenced with immunoSEQ multiplex PCR; TCRdb's copy has only in-frame clones and lacks some. This table holds some 39,000 clones. A note on this clone: Its specificity is unknown.

This CDR3 region has 14 residues. Germline V gene data show CDR1 as SGHTA and CDR2 as FQGTGA. V shed 5 bases and J shed 4 bases, with 15 bases lying between them. Source material: PBMCs. The chain carries TRBV7-3 and TRBJ2-7; D is possibly TRBD2 (6 bases). This clonotype was obtained from a man aged 30 to 45 in good health and CMV-seronegative. As DNA, the CDR3 is TGTGCCAGCAGCCTGGCGGGGACCGGTTACGAGCAGTACTTC. Protein sequence: CASSLAGTGYEQYF.